Described below is a single TCR beta chain sequence and its context. This sample is drawn from a study of T cells after yellow fever vaccination. UMIs and a universal primer site were added when TCR cDNA was made by 5'RACE template switching. TCRdb processed the 5' RACE reads anew with MiXCR; each CDR3 protein has one entry. The sample records hundreds of thousands of distinct CDR3 sequences, about 19% being singletons. Germline V CDR1 and CDR2: SEHNR, FQNEAQ (reference sequence). The V and J ends lost 4 bases and 6 bases, in that order; junction bases with no gene match: 17. The CDR3 extends over 18 amino acids.

The V call is TRBV7-9, the J call TRBJ2-3; 9 nucleotides match TRBD2. This receptor was taken from a man in his late teens or twenties who received the YFV17D yellow fever vaccine. Specimen: PBMCs, collected before the yellow fever booster vaccination. The CDR3 loop reads CASSWSSGGGASVDTQYF. For the CDR3, the DNA is TGTGCCAGCAGCTGGAGTAGCGGCGGGGGGGCCAGTGTTGATACGCAGTATTTT.